This TCR beta chain is from a study of Graves' ophthalmopathy and Graves' hyperthyroidism. The V segment lost 4 bases and the J segment 6 bases; nucleotides outside the gene matches: 11. This CDR3 contains 15 residues. The germline CDR1 and CDR2 sequences are LNHDA and SQIVND (reference sequence). This clonotype has a handful of counts. Its antigen is unknown. Broader study findings: Classification of ophthalmopathy versus stable hyperthyroidism by a 13-signature model yielded just under 90% sensitivity and just over 80% specificity. Blood contained most expanded thyroid clonotypes exceeding 0.001 frequency.

Beta-chain TCR CDR3 regions were amplified from RNA transcripts. HTBI primers served in a first-round RT-PCR, which a second-round multiplex PCR followed. TCRdb independently ran MiXCR on the multiplex PCR reads; one entry per CDR3 protein. This sample has about 740,000 distinct CDR3 sequences, with around 40% found just once. Sequenced sample: peripheral blood. The clonotype comes from an adult man with Graves' ophthalmopathy. V gene TRBV19 combines with J gene TRBJ1-2, with TRBD1 matching 7 bases. In nucleotides, the CDR3 is TGTGCCAGTAGTACAACATTTCCGACAGGGAATGGCTACACCTTC. It is translated as CASSTTFPTGNGYTF. Drawing the rest from reference TRBV19 and TRBJ1-2, the complete variable domain is DGGITQSPKYLFRKEGQNVTLSCEQNLNHDAMYWYRQDPGQGLRLIYYSQIVNDFQKGDIAEGYSVSREKKESFPLTVTSAQKNPTAFYLCASSTTFPTGNGYTFGSGTRLTVV.